The 24 T cell receptor beta chains presented below share a single source sample, sequenced in a study of cytomegalovirus exposure and HLA in healthy donors. Clones were read by immunoSEQ multiplex PCR, and TCRdb kept only the in-frame ones, dropping some. The sample has tens of thousands of clones; about 94% are singletons. The material sequenced was PBMCs. Receptors originate from a young man in good health and CMV-seropositive.

The chain is built from TRBV7-8 and TRBJ2-7, with 12 positions matching TRBD1. The CDR3 is 15 amino acids. Germline V gene data show CDR1 as SGHVS and CDR2 as FQNEAQ. The trim removed 5 bases at V and 7 bases at J, leaving 9 bases unmatched. The CDR3 coding sequence is TGTGCCAGCAGCCTCGGGGGACAGGGGGCGAGAGAGCAGTACTTC. Translating gives CASSLGGQGAREQYF.

V gene TRBV5-6 combines with J gene TRBJ2-3, with 13 bases fitting TRBD2. CDR3 size: 16 residues. Germline-derived CDR1 and CDR2 are SGHDT and YYEEEE. Trimming at V came to 4 bases and at J to 2 bases, leaving 4 bases not matched to a gene. The CDR3 region is CASSPGLAGYTDTQYF. The CDR3 region has the DNA TGTGCCAGCAGCCCGGGACTAGCGGGATACACAGATACGCAGTATTTT.

The rearrangement joins TRBV28 to TRBJ2-7; 10 bases map to TRBD2. The CDR3 loop spans 13 amino acids. V was clipped by 11 bases and J by 0 bases; unmatched bases: 4. The germline CDR1 and CDR2 sequences are MDHEN and SYDVKM. CDR3 in amino acids: CAAGLASSYEQYF. In DNA form, the CDR3 reads TGTGCCGCGGGACTAGCGTCCTCCTACGAGCAGTACTTC.

The chain is built from TRBV10-3 and TRBJ2-2; no clear D gene. Looked up from germline, CDR1 is ENHRY and CDR2 is SYGVKD. V dropped 3 bases and J dropped 9 bases, with 8 bases sitting between them. This CDR3 has 12 amino acids. CDR3 bases: TGTGCCATCAGTGAAGAGGTCCGGGAGCTGTTTTTT. This gives the protein CAISEEVRELFF.

The chain recombines TRBV6-1 with TRBJ2-7; 10 bases agree with TRBD2. Trimming took 4 bases from V and 3 from J; bases not matched to a gene: 3. The CDR3 is made up of 14 amino acids. The germline V gene has CDR1 MNHNS and CDR2 SASEGT. The CDR3 sequence: CASSVLAGIYEQYF. As DNA, the CDR3 is TGTGCCAGCAGTGTACTAGCGGGAATCTACGAGCAGTACTTC.

The J gene is TRBJ2-2, the V gene TRBV4-1; weak D call: TRBD2 (6 bases). Trimming removed 2 bases at V and 4 bases at J, with 11 bases between. CDR3 length: 15 residues. Germline-derived CDR1 and CDR2 are MGHRA and YSYEKL. DNA for the CDR3: TGCGCCAGCAGCCAAACGGGAGCTAGCACCGGGGAGCTGTTTTTT. Protein: CASSQTGASTGELFF.

V is TRBV10-1 and J is TRBJ2-3; D is unclear. Per germline, CDR1 WNHNN and CDR2 SYGVQD (reference sequence). V lost 3 bases and J lost 5, with 6 bases in between. The length of the CDR3 is 12 residues. In nucleotides, the CDR3 is TGCGCCAGCAGTGAACTATTAGATACGCAGTATTTT. Its protein is CASSELLDTQYF.

The rearrangement joins TRBV9 to TRBJ2-3, with 11 nucleotides matching TRBD2. V trimming: 4 bases; J trimming: 2 bases; junction bases outside the gene matches: 12. The germline V gene has CDR1 SGDLS and CDR2 YYNGEE. This CDR3 is 18 amino acids long. DNA for the CDR3: TGTGCCAGCAGCTCCGGGATAGCGGGGGGGCAAATCACAGATACGCAGTATTTT. Its translation: CASSSGIAGGQITDTQYF.

The chain carries TRBV4-1 and TRBJ2-5; 9 bases are shared with TRBD2. The DNA matches TRBJ2-7 better at its end, which makes the J call doubtful. Germline V gives CDR1 MGHRA, CDR2 YSYEKL. CDR3 length: 16 residues. CDR3 DNA sequence: TGCGCCAGCAGCCAGGAGCTGGGAGCGGGAGGCTACGAGCAGTACTTC. Amino acids: CASSQELGAGGYEQYF.

This chain joins TRBV11-2 and TRBJ2-3; unclear D gene. Germline CDR1 and CDR2: SGHAT and FQNNGV. The length of the CDR3 is 15 residues. Trimming left V 0 bases short and J 1 base short, with 8 bases between. DNA of the CDR3: TGTGCCAGCAGCTTAGATCGAGTCGGCACAGATACGCAGTATTTT. Protein product: CASSLDRVGTDTQYF.

V gene TRBV7-3 combines with J gene TRBJ2-5, with 9 positions matching TRBD2. The CDR3 length is 17 residues. With V trimmed by 2 bases and J by 5 bases, 12 bases remained unmatched. Germline CDR1 and CDR2: SGHTA and FQGTGA. CDR3 DNA: TGTGCCAGCAGCTTATTGCCCCCCAGCGGGGGGAGGGAGACCCAGTACTTC. This gives the protein CASSLLPPSGGRETQYF.

This clone was recorded once. The V and J genes are TRBV5-6 and TRBJ2-3; D perhaps matches TRBD1 (5 bases). The CDR3 consists of 12 residues. Germline loops: CDR1 SGHDT, CDR2 YYEEEE. V lost 4 bases and J lost 6, with 9 bases in between. The CDR3 DNA is TGTGCCAGCAGCCCCAGGGTCGATACGCAGTATTTT. Translated, it gives CASSPRVDTQYF.

The V and J genes are TRBV30 and TRBJ1-6; D perhaps matches TRBD1 (6 bases). V was clipped by 0 bases and J by 10 bases, with 7 bases between them. The CDR3 runs to 12 residues. The germline V gene encodes CDR1 GTSNPN and CDR2 SVGIG (reference sequence). CDR3 in DNA: TGTGCCTGGAGTGTACAGGGATCACCCCTCCACTTT. It specifies CAWSVQGSPLHF.

This chain uses TRBV19 with TRBJ1-5; D call uncertain. V lost 3 bases and J lost 5, with 8 bases in between. Per germline, CDR1 LNHDA and CDR2 SQIVND (reference sequence). The CDR3 extends over 13 amino acids. The CDR3 protein is CASSIQRDQPQHF. The CDR3 nucleotides read TGTGCCAGTAGTATTCAGAGGGATCAGCCCCAGCATTTT.

This sequence joins TRBV14 and TRBJ2-2; weak D call: TRBD2 (6 bases). V was pared by 2 bases and J by 5 bases, with 15 bases between. The CDR3 loop spans 16 amino acids. From germline, CDR1 is SGHDN and CDR2 FVKESK. The CDR3 spells CASSQSYLGGTGELFF. CDR3 DNA: TGTGCCAGCAGCCAATCTTACCTTGGAGGGACCGGGGAGCTGTTTTTT.

This sequence joins TRBV11-2 and TRBJ2-5; TRBD2 matches 9 bases. Germline V lookup: CDR1 SGHAT, CDR2 FQNNGV. CDR3 length equals 16 residues. V was clipped by 2 bases and J by 5 bases; unmatched bases: 9. CDR3 in DNA: TGTGCCAGCAGCTTATTCCTCGCTAGCGGGGAGGAGACCCAGTACTTC. Its protein product is CASSLFLASGEETQYF.

CDR3 loop: CASSLSGRAPETQYF. The DNA of the CDR3 is TGTGCCAGCAGCTTATCCGGGAGGGCCCCAGAGACCCAGTACTTC. V is TRBV7-9 and J is TRBJ2-5; 8 nucleotides match TRBD2. This CDR3 has 15 amino acids. J lost 4 bases, V lost 2 bases, and 6 bases had no gene match. Germline lookup yields CDR1 SEHNR and CDR2 FQNEAQ (reference sequence).

V and J are TRBV4-1 and TRBJ2-2; maybe TRBD1 (6 bases). The length of the CDR3 is 17 residues. CDR1 MGHRA and CDR2 YSYEKL come from the germline V gene. The germline V and J ends were trimmed by 4 bases and 6 bases, with 21 bases remaining between them. CDR3 nucleotides: TGCGCCAGCAGCCCGATACAGGGTTCGGTACGACCCGGGGAGCTGTTTTTT. The encoded protein is CASSPIQGSVRPGELFF.

This clone was observed a few times. The chain combines TRBV2 with TRBJ2-7; TRBD1 matches at 9 bases. V was pared by 11 bases and J by 6 bases, with 8 bases of the junction left unmatched. Germline V gene lookup returns CDR1 SNHLY and CDR2 FYNNEI. This CDR3 contains 12 residues. CDR3 sequence (DNA): TGTGCCCGCGGACAGGGGATGGGCGAGCAGTACTTC. Its protein product is CARGQGMGEQYF.

The chain combines TRBV18 with TRBJ2-1; D is possibly TRBD2 (5 bases). Germline V gene sequence: CDR1 KGHSH, CDR2 LQKENI. This CDR3 is 14 amino acids long. With 3 bases removed from V and 6 bases from J, the gap between germline ends came to 12 bases. The CDR3 DNA reads TGTGCCAGCTCACCTCGGTCGGGGTCCAATGAGCAGTTCTTC. Encoded protein: CASSPRSGSNEQFF. The full variable domain, rest sourced from reference TRBV18 and TRBJ2-1, is NAGVMQNPRHLVRRRGQEARLRCSPMKGHSHVYWYRQLPEEGLKFMVYLQKENIIDESGMPKERFSAEFPKEGPSILRIQQVVRGDSAAYFCASSPRSGSNEQFFGPGTRLTVL.

The chain carries TRBV6-5 and TRBJ2-7; TRBD2 matches at 7 bases. Germline CDR1 MNHEY, CDR2 SVGAGI. The CDR3 length is 14 residues. V lost 2 bases and J lost 2; bases outside the gene matches: 3. CDR3 coding DNA: TGTGCCAGCAGTTACGTGGGAGGGCCCTACGAGCAGTACTTC. It translates to CASSYVGGPYEQYF.

This clone was counted once. J is TRBJ2-7 and V is TRBV2; the D gene is possibly TRBD1 (6 bases). Germline CDR1 and CDR2: SNHLY and FYNNEI. Trimming left V 4 bases short and J 1 base short, with 23 bases between. This CDR3 has 18 residues. The CDR3 DNA sequence: TGTGCCAGCAGTGCCTCCGGACCCAGGGGAGTAAGGTCCTACGAGCAGTACTTC. This encodes CASSASGPRGVRSYEQYF.

This CDR3 is CASKAGRRNTEAFF. The CDR3 nucleotides read TGTGCCAGTAAGGCAGGGAGGAGGAACACTGAAGCTTTCTTT. This rearrangement joins TRBV19 to TRBJ1-1, with a weak D call TRBD1 (5 bases). Trimming shortened V by 7 bases and J by 1 base, and 13 bases separated the two germline ends. CDR1 LNHDA and CDR2 SQIVND come from the germline V gene (reference sequence). This CDR3 is 14 amino acids long.

For the CDR3, the DNA is TGTGCCAGCTCACCTCAGCGTGTAGGGGCGCGTACAGATACGCAGTATTTT. Protein: CASSPQRVGARTDTQYF. The chain carries TRBV18 and TRBJ2-3; tentative D call: TRBD1 (5 bases). V lost 3 bases and J lost 3, with 19 bases in between. This CDR3 contains 17 residues. CDR1 is KGHSH, CDR2 LQKENI, per germline.